Detailed here is one T cell receptor (beta chain). The CDR3 is 11 residues long. CDR1 is MDHEN, CDR2 SYDVKM, per germline. This sample is part of a study of blood T cell repertoires in COVID-19. About the research overall: Sources were T cells, B-cell-depleted T cells, or PBMCs; the material itself was cDNA or gDNA.

Assay used: immunoSEQ multiplex PCR; TCRdb lists only in-frame clones, some missing. The sample yields 50,000 to 80,000 clones, 88% seen once. The specimen sequenced was peripheral blood. The source is a woman aged 55 to 70 with COVID-19, enrolled during active disease. The V gene is TRBV28, the J gene TRBJ2-7; TRBD2 is a possible D gene (5 bases). The CDR3 DNA follows: TGTGCTTCCGGGGAGTACAACGAGCAGTACTTC. As protein: CASGEYNEQYF.